This T cell receptor beta chain was recorded in a study of identical twins (TCRdb year 2016). For the wider study: The study deep-sequenced TCR alpha and beta repertoires from monozygotic twins, unrelated adults of various ages and cord blood to test whether fetal clonotypes persist. To rule out contamination, replicate twin experiments were performed at different times with different library preparation protocols. General conclusions and limits of the study: Excess twin sharing in beta out-of-frame sequences was weaker because fewer shared sequences lowered the signal-to-noise ratio. Invariant T cells such as MAIT and iNKT could partly confound zero-insertion analyses, though diverse VJ usage argued against this for most clonotypes. In monozygotic twins, out-of-frame TCR alpha sharing was systematically underestimated by recombination models, although the models agreed with sharing between unrelated individuals. Compared with coincidental sharing between unrelated individuals, out-of-frame TCR alpha sequences shared between twins had an excess of sequences with low generation probability. Abundant cord blood beta clonotypes had fewer insertions, young adult naive repertoires showed a similar but weaker trend, and memory repertoires showed no such trend. Because the same donors could not be followed over many years, the conclusions relied on cross-sectional statistical analysis.

The library relied on 5' RACE. The run used an Illumina HiSeq 2000. Template switching added a universal primer binding site, and the final cDNA carried a unique molecular identifier that allowed TCR cDNA molecules to be counted accurately. Specific primers in the conserved constant-segment region were used to synthesize first-strand cDNA for TCR alpha and beta chains. To control for contamination, every cDNA library was double barcoded, receiving both a SMART-Mk sample barcode and Illumina barcodes. TruSeq adapter sequences, together with Illumina sample barcodes, were added in two successive PCR steps. Sequencing of the TCR alpha and beta cDNA libraries was done on the Illumina HiSeq platform using custom primers. The paper's processing steps were these. Raw reads were processed with MiGEC to extract unique molecular identifiers, and MiXCR was used to determine CDR3 positions. Recombination models were inferred per individual with the repgenHMM and IGoR tools using an EM algorithm. Shared clonotypes were analyzed with the tcR package in R, and sharing was normalized by the product of cloneset sizes. To study raw recombination free of thymic and clonal selection effects, out-of-frame nonproductive sequences were analyzed. The public reads were reanalyzed by TCRdb: fastp trimming at Q25, MiXCR alignment, in-frame beta chains only. For every CDR3 protein sequence, its rows merge into one entry that carries the most common genes and DNA. These V and J calls rely on TCRdb rather than the paper's analysis. In all, the sample holds 250,000 to 350,000 distinct CDR3 sequences, and over 8.5% of those were seen once. The ten largest make up roughly 6.8% of the sample.

Every donor was a healthy Caucasian. The twin cohort consisted of three pairs of female monozygotic twins, all aged 18 to 29 years. Positive isolation kits from Invitrogen were used to isolate CD4+ and CD8+ T cell populations. The CDR3 sequence holds 16 residues, the cysteine and phenylalanine included. Only the CDR3 region is kept as DNA, spanning 48 bases read in frame from base 1. CDR1 and CDR2, looked up from the germline V gene, are SGHDT and YYEEEE. At the junction V is shortened by 0 bases and J by 5 bases; bases outside the gene matches: 5. About this clonotype: No antigen is known for it. The sample holds no much larger clone one base away, and base qualities are not on file.

These data also featured in a second study, about yellow fever vaccine responses in identical twins. The second source states: The T cell response to vaccination in identical twins was reported by the authors to appear partly convergent and partly personalized. In the study, vaccine-responding T cell clones were precisely tracked in identical twins.

Recombination connected TRBV5-6 to TRBJ2-1, with TRBD2 identical over 10 junction bases. Sequencing input: CD8+ T cells sorted from blood. This receptor was taken from a woman under 30 in good health. The DNA is as follows: TGTGCCAGCAGCTTGGGAGCGGGAGGGCTGAACAATGAGCAGTTCTTC. Translated, this is CASSLGAGGLNNEQFF.